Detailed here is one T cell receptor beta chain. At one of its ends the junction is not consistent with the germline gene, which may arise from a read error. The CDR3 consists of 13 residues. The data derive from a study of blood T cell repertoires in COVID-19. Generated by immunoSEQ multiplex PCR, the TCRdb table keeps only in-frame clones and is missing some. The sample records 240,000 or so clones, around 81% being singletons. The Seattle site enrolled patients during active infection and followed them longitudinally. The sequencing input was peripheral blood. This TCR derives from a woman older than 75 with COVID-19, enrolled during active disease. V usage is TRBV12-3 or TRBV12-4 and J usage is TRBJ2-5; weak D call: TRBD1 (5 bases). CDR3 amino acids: CASRLGRVETQYF. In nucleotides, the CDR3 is TGTGCCAGCAGATTAGGCAGGGTGGAGACCCAGTACTTC.